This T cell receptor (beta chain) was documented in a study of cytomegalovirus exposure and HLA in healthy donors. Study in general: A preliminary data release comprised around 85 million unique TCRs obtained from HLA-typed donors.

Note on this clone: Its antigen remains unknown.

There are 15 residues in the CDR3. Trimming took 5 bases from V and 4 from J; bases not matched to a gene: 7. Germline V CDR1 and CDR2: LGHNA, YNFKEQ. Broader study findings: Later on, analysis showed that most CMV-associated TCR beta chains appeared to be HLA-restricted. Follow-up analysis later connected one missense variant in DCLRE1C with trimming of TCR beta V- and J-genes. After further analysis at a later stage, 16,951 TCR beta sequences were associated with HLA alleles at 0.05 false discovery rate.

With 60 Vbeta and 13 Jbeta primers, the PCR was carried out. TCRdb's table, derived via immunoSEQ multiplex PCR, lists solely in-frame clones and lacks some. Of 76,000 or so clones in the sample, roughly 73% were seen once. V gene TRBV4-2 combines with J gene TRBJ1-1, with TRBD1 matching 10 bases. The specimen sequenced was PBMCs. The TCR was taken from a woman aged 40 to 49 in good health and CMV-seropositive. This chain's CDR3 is CASSRAGQGPTEAFF. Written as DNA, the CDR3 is TGTGCCAGCAGCAGGGCGGGACAGGGGCCCACTGAAGCTTTCTTT.